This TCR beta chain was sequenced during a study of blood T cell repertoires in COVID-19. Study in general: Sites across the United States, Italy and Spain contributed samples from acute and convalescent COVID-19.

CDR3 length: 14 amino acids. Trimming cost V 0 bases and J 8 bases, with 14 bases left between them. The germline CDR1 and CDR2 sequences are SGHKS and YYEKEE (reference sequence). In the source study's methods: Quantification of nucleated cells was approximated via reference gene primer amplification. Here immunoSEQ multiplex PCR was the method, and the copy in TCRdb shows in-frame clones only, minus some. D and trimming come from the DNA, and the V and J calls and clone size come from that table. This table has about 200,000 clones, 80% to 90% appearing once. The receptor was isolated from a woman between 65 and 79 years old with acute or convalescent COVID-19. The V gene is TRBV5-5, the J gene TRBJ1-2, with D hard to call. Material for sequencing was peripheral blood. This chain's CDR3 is CASSLEAPPRGYTF. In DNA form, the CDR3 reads TGTGCCAGCAGCTTGGAGGCCCCTCCGAGGGGCTACACCTTC.